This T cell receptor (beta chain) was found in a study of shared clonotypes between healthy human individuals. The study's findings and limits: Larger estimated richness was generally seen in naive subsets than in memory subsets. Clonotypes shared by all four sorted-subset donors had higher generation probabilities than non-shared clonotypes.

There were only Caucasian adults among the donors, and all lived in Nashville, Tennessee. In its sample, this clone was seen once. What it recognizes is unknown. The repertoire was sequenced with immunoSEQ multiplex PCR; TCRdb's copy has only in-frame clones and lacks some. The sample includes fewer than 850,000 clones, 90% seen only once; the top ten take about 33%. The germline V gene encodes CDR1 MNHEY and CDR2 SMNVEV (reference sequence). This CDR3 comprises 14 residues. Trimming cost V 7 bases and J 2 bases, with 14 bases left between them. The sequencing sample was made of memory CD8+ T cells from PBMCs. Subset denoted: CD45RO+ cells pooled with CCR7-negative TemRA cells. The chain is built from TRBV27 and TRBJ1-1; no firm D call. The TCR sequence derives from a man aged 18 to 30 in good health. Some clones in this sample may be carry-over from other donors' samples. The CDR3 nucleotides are TGTGCCAGCACCCCTAGGGAAGCAAACACTGAAGCTTTCTTT. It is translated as CASTPREANTEAFF.